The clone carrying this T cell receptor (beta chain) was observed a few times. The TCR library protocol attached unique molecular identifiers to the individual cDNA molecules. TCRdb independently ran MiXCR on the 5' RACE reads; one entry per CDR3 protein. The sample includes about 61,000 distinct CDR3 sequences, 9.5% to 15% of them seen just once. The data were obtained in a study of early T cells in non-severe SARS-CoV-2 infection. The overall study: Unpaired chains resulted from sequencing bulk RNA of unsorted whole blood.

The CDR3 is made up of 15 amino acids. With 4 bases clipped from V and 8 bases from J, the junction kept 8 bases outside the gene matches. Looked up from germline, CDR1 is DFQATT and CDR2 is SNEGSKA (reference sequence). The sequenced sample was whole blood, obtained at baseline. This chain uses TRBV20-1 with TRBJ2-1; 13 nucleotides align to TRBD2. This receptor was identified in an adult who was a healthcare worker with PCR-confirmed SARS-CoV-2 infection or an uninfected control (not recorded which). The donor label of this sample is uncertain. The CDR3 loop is CSATRTSGGADEQFF. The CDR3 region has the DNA TGCAGTGCTACCCGCACTAGCGGGGGGGCCGATGAGCAGTTCTTC.